The T cell receptor (beta chain) under discussion was sequenced for a study of cytotoxic CD8 clonotypes in ibrutinib-treated CLL (dated by TCRdb to the early 2020s). Turning to the overall study: The cohort included about 15 treatment-naive and eleven to twelve relapsed/refractory patients; around 18 were IGHV unmutated. Partial responses were observed in about 24 patients and complete responses in 2; after a median follow-up of around 68 months, remission was maintained in about 15 patients and progression was observed in some twelve. Response samples were obtained after a median of about 13 months of treatment, with a range of about 6 to 40 months. Every sample from remission and from progressive disease was obtained while the patients were still on ibrutinib. Samples averaged approximately 260,000 productive templates and tens of thousands of productive rearrangements. Of the 90 or so participants in the trial, about two dozen had longitudinal samples available. Cryopreserved peripheral blood mononuclear cells were collected at three points: before therapy, at response, and at either sustained remission or disease progression. Study-wide conclusions, independent of this receptor: Public clonotypes were rare and either shrank or stayed stable during treatment, and the rise in clonality at ibrutinib response reflected expansion of private clonotypes. Sampling times were not matched between sustained-remission and progressing patients, and lymph node repertoires were not studied. At baseline, clonality was higher than in age-matched healthy donors and showed a strong correlation with circulating CD8+ T-cell counts. At ibrutinib response clonality went up, during sustained remission it held steady, and at progression it dropped back toward baseline.

The sample's time point label, decoded: about twelve months on ibrutinib. For TCR beta library preparation, approximately 2 micrograms of genomic DNA was extracted from cryopreserved PBMCs. Longitudinal blood samples from CLL patients receiving ibrutinib monotherapy were subjected to high-throughput TCR beta sequencing. The patients took part in an open-label, single-center phase 2 trial of ibrutinib monotherapy. Compared with germline, V lacks 2 bases and J lacks 4 bases; bases without a gene match: 15. Including the terminal cysteine and phenylalanine, the CDR3 comprises 20 residues. CDR3 DNA only is kept here, 60 bases in frame from base 1. The germline V gene yields SGHVS for CDR1 and FNYEAQ for CDR2. The goal of deep resolution MiSeq sequencing was a depth between 1 in 1 million and 1 in 200,000 T cells, and coverage averaged 10x per clonotype. The immunoSEQ hsTCRB Kit was used to generate TCR beta libraries. Per the original workflow: ImmunoSEQ Data Assistant and ImmunoSEQ Analyzer were used for data analysis, and V, D and J genes were assigned according to IMGT definitions. Clonality, which ranges from 0 to 1, was calculated as one minus the normalized Shannon entropy of productive rearrangement frequencies. Only overrepresented clonotypes making up at least 0.05% of the repertoire of each patient were included in the public clonotype analysis. About a dozen age-matched healthy donor repertoires from immuneACCESS served as clonality controls. The table comes from immuneACCESS by way of TCRdb, which keeps in-frame sequences with V and J called. Part of the clones is missing from these tables; in studies checked, under half for an unresolved V gene and the rest for unknown reasons. D and trimming come from the DNA, and the V and J calls and clone size come from that table. The sample includes fewer than 75,000 clones, with approximately 71% observed a single time. About 40% of the sample is held by the ten biggest clonotypes.

In the case of this clone: What antigen it recognizes has not been identified. Base quality data are lacking; no much larger clone is found one base away.

The clonotype was recovered from a human donor with chronic lymphocytic leukemia. The sample here was PBMCs, taken after 12 months of ibrutinib treatment. The chain was built from TRBV7-6 and TRBJ2-5, and TRBD2 matches 14 of the central bases. Read as DNA, the sequence is TGTGCCAGCAGCTTAACTCCTCCGGGACTAGCGGGAGTTACGGGAGAGACCCAGTACTTC. It specifies CASSLTPPGLAGVTGETQYF.